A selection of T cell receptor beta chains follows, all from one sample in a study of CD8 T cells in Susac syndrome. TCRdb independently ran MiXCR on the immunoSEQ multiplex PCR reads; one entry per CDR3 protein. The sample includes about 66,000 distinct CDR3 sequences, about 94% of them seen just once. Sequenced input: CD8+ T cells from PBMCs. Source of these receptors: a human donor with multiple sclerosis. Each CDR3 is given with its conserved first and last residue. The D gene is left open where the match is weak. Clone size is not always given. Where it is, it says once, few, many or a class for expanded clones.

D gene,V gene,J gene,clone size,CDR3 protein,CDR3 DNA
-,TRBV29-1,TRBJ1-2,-,CSVEIAEGGYTF,TGCAGCGTTGAGATAGCGGAAGGCGGCTACACCTTC
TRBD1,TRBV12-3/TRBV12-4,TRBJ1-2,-,CASSSPQGRVNYGYTF,TGTGCCAGCAGTTCACCACAGGGGCGCGTGAACTATGGCTACACCTTC
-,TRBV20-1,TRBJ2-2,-,CSARDEAGYTGELFF,TGCAGTGCTAGAGATGAGGCGGGGTACACCGGGGAGCTGTTTTTT
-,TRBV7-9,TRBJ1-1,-,CASSWGNTEAFF,TGTGCCAGCAGTTGGGGAAACACTGAAGCTTTCTTT
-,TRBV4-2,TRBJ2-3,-,CASSQDSLVRDTQYF,TGTGCCAGCAGCCAAGATTCCCTAGTACGGGATACGCAGTATTTT
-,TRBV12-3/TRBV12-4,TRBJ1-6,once,CASTLGGNQESPLHF,TGTGCCAGCACCCTGGGGGGAAATCAGGAGTCACCCCTCCACTTT
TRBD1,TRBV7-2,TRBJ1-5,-,CASSSYGQAPISNQPQHF,TGTGCCAGCAGCTCCTACGGACAGGCGCCGATTAGCAATCAGCCCCAGCATTTT
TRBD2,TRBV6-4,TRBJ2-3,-,CASSDSIAGVDTQYF,TGTGCCAGCAGTGACAGTATAGCGGGTGTAGATACGCAGTATTTT
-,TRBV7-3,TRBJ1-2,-,CASSSQVDGYIF,TGTGCCAGCAGCTCGCAAGTCGATGGCTACATCTTC
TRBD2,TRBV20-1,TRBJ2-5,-,CSAREGSGGKGETQYF,TGCAGTGCTAGAGAAGGTAGCGGGGGAAAAGGAGAGACCCAGTACTTC
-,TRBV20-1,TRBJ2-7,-,CSVPGDREWEQYF,TGCAGTGTCCCGGGGGATAGGGAGTGGGAGCAGTACTTC
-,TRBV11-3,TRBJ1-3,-,CASSFSGNTIYF,TGTGCCAGCAGCTTCTCTGGAAACACCATATATTTT
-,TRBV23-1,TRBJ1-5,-,CALTRARNQPQHF,TGCGCCCTGACACGCGCCCGTAATCAGCCCCAGCATTTT
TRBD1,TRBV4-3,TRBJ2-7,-,CASSRWTGNYEQYF,TGCGCCAGCAGCCGGTGGACAGGGAATTACGAGCAGTACTTC
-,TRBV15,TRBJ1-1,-,CATSRDREVLGTEAFF,TGTGCCACCAGCAGAGATAGAGAGGTTTTAGGCACTGAAGCTTTCTTT
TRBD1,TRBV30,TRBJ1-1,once,CAWSPGQGSTEAFF,TGTGCCTGGAGTCCCGGACAGGGGAGCACTGAAGCTTTCTTT